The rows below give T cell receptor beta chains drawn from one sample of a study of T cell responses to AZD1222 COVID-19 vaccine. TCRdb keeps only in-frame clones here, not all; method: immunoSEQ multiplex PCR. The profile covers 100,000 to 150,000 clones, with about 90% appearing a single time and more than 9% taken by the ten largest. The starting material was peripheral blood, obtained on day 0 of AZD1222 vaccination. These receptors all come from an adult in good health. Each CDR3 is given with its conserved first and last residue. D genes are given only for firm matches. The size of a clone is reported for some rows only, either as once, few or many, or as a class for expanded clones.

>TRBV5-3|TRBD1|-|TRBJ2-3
TGTGCCAGAAGCAGAGCCCCGGGACAGGGGGCTTGGGATACGCAGTATTTT
CARSRAPGQGAWDTQYF
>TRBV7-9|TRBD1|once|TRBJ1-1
TGTGCCAGCAGCCAGGGACAGGGGAACACTGAAGCTTTCTTT
CASSQGQGNTEAFF
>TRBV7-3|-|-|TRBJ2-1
TGTGCCAGCAGTCGGAGCCTGGACAATGAGCAGTTCTTC
CASSRSLDNEQFF
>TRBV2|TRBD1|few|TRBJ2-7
TGTGCCAGCGGGACAGGGGGCAGCTCCTACGAGCAGTACTTC
CASGTGGSSYEQYF
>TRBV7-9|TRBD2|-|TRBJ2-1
TGTGCCAGCAGCCCGAGACTAGCGGGAGGCATATACAATGAGCAGTTCTTC
CASSPRLAGGIYNEQFF
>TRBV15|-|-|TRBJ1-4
TGTGCCACCAGCAGAGATCTTCAGGGGTCAGTTAATGAAAAACTGTTTTTT
CATSRDLQGSVNEKLFF
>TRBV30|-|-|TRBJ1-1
TGTGCCTGGCGTGGGGGTCCCGCTGAAGCTTTCTTT
CAWRGGPAEAFF
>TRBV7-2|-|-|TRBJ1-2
TGTGCCAGCAGCTTAGCTGTAGGGGGGAACTATGGCTACACCTTC
CASSLAVGGNYGYTF
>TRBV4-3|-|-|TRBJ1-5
TGCGCCAGCAGCCAAGACGGGTCCCAGCCCCAGCATTTT
CASSQDGSQPQHF
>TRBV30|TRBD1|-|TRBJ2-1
TGTGGAGGGGGACGGGGCCAGGGGGCCAAGTGGGATGAGCAGTTCTTC
CGGGRGQGAKWDEQFF
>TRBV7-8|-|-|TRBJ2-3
TGTGCCAGCAGCTTAACAATGACGGATACGCAGTATTTT
CASSLTMTDTQYF
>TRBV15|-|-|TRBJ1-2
TGTGCCACCAGCAGAGAAACAGGGATAAACTATGGCTACACCTTC
CATSRETGINYGYTF
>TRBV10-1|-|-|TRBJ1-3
TGCGCCAGCAGTGAGGGGAGCTCTGGAAACACCATATATTTT
CASSEGSSGNTIYF
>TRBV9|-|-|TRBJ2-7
TGTGCCAGCAGCCCCCGAGGGACTGCAGACGAGCAGTACTTC
CASSPRGTADEQYF
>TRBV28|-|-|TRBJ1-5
TGTGCCAGCAGTCCTCCCAGAGGGTCCTTCAATCAGCCCCAGCATTTT
CASSPPRGSFNQPQHF
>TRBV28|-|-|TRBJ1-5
TGTGCCAGCACGGATAGCAATCAGCCCCAGCATTTT
CASTDSNQPQHF
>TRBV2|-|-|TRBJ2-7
TGTGCCAGCAGTAGGGGGGAGCGGGGCTACGAGCAGTACTTC
CASSRGERGYEQYF
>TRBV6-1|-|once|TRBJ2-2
TGTGCCAGCAGTGACCGGGCCCACCTTGCGGGAGGGGAGCTGTTTTTT
CASSDRAHLAGGELFF
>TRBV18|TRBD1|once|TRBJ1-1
TGTGCCAGCTCACCTCAGGGGGGCACTGAAGCTTTCTTT
CASSPQGGTEAFF
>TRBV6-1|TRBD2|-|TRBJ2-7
TGTGCCAGCAGTGAAGATGTAGCGGGACCCTACGAGCAGTACTTC
CASSEDVAGPYEQYF
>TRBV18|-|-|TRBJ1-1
TGTGCCAGCTCACCACCGTCCGGGGTAGGGAACACTGAAGCTTTCTTT
CASSPPSGVGNTEAFF
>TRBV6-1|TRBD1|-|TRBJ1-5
TGTGCCAGCAGTGGCGGACAGGGGGGGAATAGCAATCAGCCCCAGCATTTT
CASSGGQGGNSNQPQHF
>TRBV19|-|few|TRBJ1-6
TGTGCCAGTAGTACGTGGACAGCTGATAATTCACCCCTCCACTTT
CASSTWTADNSPLHF
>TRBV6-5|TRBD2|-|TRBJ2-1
TGTGCCAGCAGGGCAACGGGGGGTGAGCAGTTCTTC
CASRATGGEQFF
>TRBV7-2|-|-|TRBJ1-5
TGTGCCAGCAGCCGCCCGGGGTCCGGGAATCAGCCCCAGCATTTT
CASSRPGSGNQPQHF
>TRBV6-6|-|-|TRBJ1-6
TGTGCCAGCAGACAGGGCCAGAATTCACCCCTCCACTTT
CASRQGQNSPLHF
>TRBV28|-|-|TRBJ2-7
TGTGCCAGCAGCCTCCTCTGGCGCGAGCAGTACTTC
CASSLLWREQYF
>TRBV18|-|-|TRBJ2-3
TGTGCCAGCTCACCACCAATGGGAACAGATACGCAGTATTTT
CASSPPMGTDTQYF
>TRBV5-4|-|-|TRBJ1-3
TGTGCCAGCAGCCCGGACCAGACGAGAAACACCATATATTTT
CASSPDQTRNTIYF
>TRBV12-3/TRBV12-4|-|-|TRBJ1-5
TGTGCCAGCAGTTTCTCCCATCAGCCCCAGCATTTT
CASSFSHQPQHF
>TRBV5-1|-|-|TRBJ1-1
TGCGCCAGCAGCTTGAAGGAGGGATCTGAAGCTTTCTTT
CASSLKEGSEAFF
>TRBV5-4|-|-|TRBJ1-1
TGTGCCAGCAGCTTAGATCGCACAGGTGTCGCTTTCTTT
CASSLDRTGVAFF
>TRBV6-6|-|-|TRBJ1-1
TGTGCCAGCAGCCCCCTCCGTGAAGCTTTCTTT
CASSPLREAFF
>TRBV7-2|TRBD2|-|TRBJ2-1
TGTGCCAGCAGCTTGACTAGCGGGGTCTACAATGAGCAGTTCTTC
CASSLTSGVYNEQFF
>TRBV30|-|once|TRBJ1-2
TGTGCCTGGAGGGCAACCGGGACCTTAGTCATCTTC
CAWRATGTLVIF
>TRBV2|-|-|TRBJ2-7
TGTGCCAGCAGTGAAGTTACACAGGTGCCGGAGCAGTACTTC
CASSEVTQVPEQYF
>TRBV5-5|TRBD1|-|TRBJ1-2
TGTGCCAGCAGCTCCCGGGACAGGGGAGGGTATGGCTACACCTTC
CASSSRDRGGYGYTF
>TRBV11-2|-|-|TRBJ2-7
TGTGCCAGCAGCTTAGATCCAGGGTCCTACGAGCAGTACTTC
CASSLDPGSYEQYF